This TCR beta chain appears in the sequencing data of a study of blood T cells in healthy people across ages. Details on this clonotype: The antigen remains undetermined.

Study outcomes and limitations: In long-lived donors, naive CD4+ cell counts and diversity exceeded those of aged donors.

V was clipped by 2 bases and J by 2 bases, with 16 bases between them. Germline lookup yields CDR1 DFQATT and CDR2 SNEGSKA (reference sequence). The CDR3 sequence is 15 residues long. The study recruited healthy Caucasian donors from Russia who were aged about 6 to 90. Using a J-beta primer mix together with a sample-barcoded 5' primer, a second PCR was run for about 6 to 11 cycles. TCRdb used MiXCR to reprocess the 5' RACE reads, holding one entry per CDR3 protein. The table shows some 640,000 distinct CDR3 sequences, with approximately 30% occurring only once. The V gene is TRBV20-1, the J gene TRBJ2-7; possibly TRBD1 or TRBD2 for D (5 bases each). The TCR originated in a woman of 80 years or more in good health. Input material: blood. The CDR3 sequence is CSARKRAGSPYEQYF. The CDR3, as DNA: TGCAGTGCTAGAAAGAGGGCAGGGTCCCCCTACGAGCAGTACTTC.